Described below is a single TCR beta chain sequence and its context. This entry belongs to a study of T cell changes during pregnancy in multiple sclerosis. Clones were sequenced by immunoSEQ multiplex PCR, and TCRdb holds only the in-frame ones, with some missing. The table shows about 40,000 clones, with around 90% occurring only once. The CDR3 runs to 11 residues. CDR1 LNHDA and CDR2 SQIVND come from the germline V gene (reference sequence). Deletions cut 5 bases from V and 5 bases from J, with 6 bases between. This sample comprised CD4+ T cells from peripheral blood mononuclear cells, obtained before pregnancy. The V gene is TRBV19, the J gene TRBJ1-1; no clear D. The receptor comes from a female donor with multiple sclerosis, enrolled in a pregnancy study. CDR3 sequence: CASSYSTEAFF. CDR3 DNA sequence: TGTGCCAGTAGTTACAGTACTGAAGCTTTCTTT.